These T cell receptor beta chains were read from a single sample in a study of identical twins. One entry per CDR3 protein results from TCRdb running MiXCR on the 5' RACE reads. The repertoire has roughly 1.6 million distinct CDR3 sequences, under 35% of them found once; the top ten carry about 0.27%. The sequenced sample consisted of cord blood. These receptors came from a newborn girl in good health. CDR3s include the opening cysteine and the closing phenylalanine or tryptophan. A D gene is named only where the DNA matches it firmly. Expanded clones get a size class; other rows say once, few or many, or leave the size out.

j_call clone_size v_call d_call cdr3_aa cdr3_nt
TRBJ1-1 NA TRBV20-1 NA CSAPSPQGGHSRNTEAFF TGCAGTGCTCCATCACCACAGGGTGGGCATTCTCGGAACACTGAAGCTTTCTTT
TRBJ2-2 NA TRBV7-2 TRBD2 CASRTSGSITGELFF TGTGCCAGCAGAACTAGCGGGAGCATCACCGGGGAGCTGTTTTTT
TRBJ2-1 few TRBV4-2 NA CASSQVALASSYNEQFF TGTGCCAGCAGCCAAGTAGCCCTAGCGTCCTCCTACAATGAGCAGTTCTTC
TRBJ1-1 few TRBV29-1 NA CSVELQDTEAFF TGCAGCGTTGAGCTTCAGGACACTGAAGCTTTCTTT
TRBJ1-5 NA TRBV11-2 NA CASSLERYQPQHF TGTGCCAGCAGCTTAGAAAGGTATCAGCCCCAGCATTTT
TRBJ2-3 NA TRBV7-6 TRBD1 CASSDRVPDTQYF TGTGCCAGCAGCGACAGGGTCCCAGATACGCAGTATTTT
TRBJ1-1 NA TRBV5-1 NA CASSLARSMNTEAFF TGCGCCAGCAGCTTGGCTAGGTCTATGAACACTGAAGCTTTCTTT
TRBJ2-1 few TRBV5-1 TRBD2 CASSLKGLAAYNEQFF TGCGCCAGCAGCTTGAAGGGACTAGCGGCCTACAATGAGCAGTTCTTC
TRBJ2-3 NA TRBV2 NA CASSEAGVGGTDTQYF TGTGCCAGCAGTGAAGCGGGGGTAGGCGGAACAGATACGCAGTATTTT
TRBJ2-3 few TRBV5-6 TRBD2 CASSLGLAGGVTDTQYF TGTGCCAGCAGCTTAGGACTAGCGGGAGGGGTCACAGATACGCAGTATTTT
TRBJ2-1 NA TRBV12-3/TRBV12-4 TRBD2 CASILTSGSISYNEQFF TGTGCCAGCATTTTGACTAGCGGGAGTATATCCTACAATGAGCAGTTCTTC
TRBJ2-3 NA TRBV5-1 TRBD2 CASSLGLAGATDRQYF TGCGCCAGCAGCTTGGGACTAGCGGGCGCCACAGATAGGCAGTATTTT
TRBJ2-1 few TRBV28 NA CASSLDPRSGTEQFF TGTGCCAGCAGTTTGGACCCCAGGTCCGGTACTGAGCAGTTCTTC
TRBJ1-4 few TRBV28 TRBD1 CASSDRQGGEKLFF TGTGCCAGCAGTGACCGACAGGGAGGGGAAAAACTGTTTTTT
TRBJ2-4 NA TRBV12-3/TRBV12-4 TRBD1 CASSLVPRGQGSLGKNTQYF TGTGCCAGCAGTTTAGTACCTAGGGGACAGGGAAGCTTAGGCAAAAACACTCAGTACTTC
TRBJ1-4 NA TRBV7-2 NA CASSSIGTRTNEKLFF TGTGCCAGCAGCTCGATAGGGACTAGGACTAATGAAAAACTGTTTTTT
TRBJ2-3 many TRBV10-3 NA CAISESVLAWEYF TGTGCCATCAGTGAGTCGGTACTAGCTTGGGAGTATTTT
TRBJ2-1 few TRBV7-9 NA CASTGAPSMILAYNEQFF TGTGCCAGCACCGGAGCCCCTAGCATGATACTAGCTTACAATGAGCAGTTCTTC
TRBJ1-4 few TRBV11-2 NA CASSLGGEHEKLFF TGTGCCAGCAGCTTAGGCGGGGAACATGAAAAACTGTTTTTT
TRBJ2-1 few TRBV6-2/TRBV6-3 NA CASSYHEYNEQFF TGTGCCAGCAGTTACCACGAATACAATGAGCAGTTCTTC
TRBJ2-7 few TRBV7-9 NA CASSWGLSSYEQYF TGTGCCAGCAGCTGGGGACTGAGCTCCTACGAGCAGTACTTC
TRBJ2-7 NA TRBV2 TRBD2 CASSGLAGARYF TGTGCCAGCAGCGGACTAGCGGGAGCGCGGTACTTC
TRBJ1-2 few TRBV20-1 NA CSARDRGGRWYGYTF TGCAGTGCTAGAGACCGGGGAGGGCGCTGGTATGGCTACACCTTC
TRBJ1-1 NA TRBV20-1 NA CSARNRINTEAFF TGCAGTGCTAGAAACAGGATTAACACTGAAGCTTTCTTT
TRBJ2-7 NA TRBV6-4 NA CASSETDGSYNEQYF TGTGCCAGCAGTGAAACGGACGGTTCCTACAATGAGCAGTACTTC
TRBJ1-4 few TRBV3-1 TRBD1 CASSHNRGGEKLFF TGTGCCAGCAGCCATAACAGGGGAGGTGAAAAACTGTTTTTT
TRBJ2-7 many TRBV10-3 NA CAISESDIYEQYF TGTGCCATCAGTGAGTCGGACATTTACGAGCAGTACTTC
TRBJ1-4 NA TRBV2 NA CASSARTAGNEKLFF TGTGCCAGCAGCGCCCGGACCGCTGGTAATGAAAAACTGTTTTTT
TRBJ2-7 few TRBV12-3/TRBV12-4 TRBD2 CASSRSGGGNYEQYF TGTGCCAGCAGCCGTAGCGGGGGGGGAAACTACGAGCAGTACTTC
TRBJ1-4 once TRBV25-1 NA CASSEMGRGSTNEKLFF TGTGCCAGCAGTGAGATGGGTAGGGGGTCAACTAATGAAAAACTGTTTTTT
TRBJ2-5 NA TRBV29-1 TRBD2 CSVEGLLAGDRAVEQYF TGCAGCGTTGAAGGGCTGCTAGCGGGAGATCGTGCTGTTGAGCAGTACTTC